This TCR beta chain originates from a study of radiation and T cells in renal cell carcinoma. Study overall: Nephrectomy followed 15 Gy stereotactic body radiation by 4 weeks.

Time point in this sample: blood 2 weeks post-SBRT. This sample's treatment: 15 Gy SBRT to primary tumor, nephrectomy 4 weeks later. This CDR3 is built from 15 residues. V lost 6 bases to trimming and J lost 8 bases, with 22 bases between them. The germline gives CDR1 SQVTM, CDR2 ANQGSEA. The repertoire was sequenced with immunoSEQ multiplex PCR; TCRdb's copy has only in-frame clones and lacks some. The top ten hold approximately 13% of the sample, which has about 150,000 clones, roughly 90% seen once. The genes are TRBV29-1 and TRBJ1-4; weak D call: TRBD1 (5 bases). Sequenced here: blood, sampled from a patient whose treatment included radiotherapy and nephrectomy. The sequence was collected from a woman in her forties or fifties with renal cell carcinoma. For the CDR3, the DNA is TGCAGCGTAGCCCGCCAGGGAGTGGGGGGGGAAAAACTGTTTTTT. Its translation: CSVARQGVGGEKLFF.